The rows below give T cell receptor beta chains drawn from one sample of a study of cytotoxic CD8 clonotypes in ibrutinib-treated CLL. Clones were read by immunoSEQ multiplex PCR, and TCRdb kept only the in-frame ones, dropping some. The repertoire includes tens of thousands of clones, around 73% of them detected once, and over 8% sits in the top ten. The specimen comprised PBMCs, sampled before ibrutinib treatment. Receptors were obtained from a human donor with chronic lymphocytic leukemia. CDR3s include the opening cysteine and the closing phenylalanine or tryptophan. The D gene is left open where the match is weak. Size tells how often a clone was seen (once, few, many) or the class of an expanded clone, and some rows leave it out.

D gene	J gene	V gene	clone size	CDR3 DNA	CDR3 protein
.	TRBJ2-2	TRBV9	once	TGTGCCAGCAGCGTGGGTTCTTCGAGCGGGGAGCTGTTTTTT	CASSVGSSSGELFF
TRBD1	TRBJ1-2	TRBV28	.	TGTGCCAGCAGATCCGGGACAGGGATTTTCTATGGCTACACCTTC	CASRSGTGIFYGYTF
.	TRBJ2-6	TRBV27	.	TGTGCCAGCAAACTCGGGGGCAGGGGATTCTCTGGGGCCAACGTCCTGACTTTC	CASKLGGRGFSGANVLTF
.	TRBJ1-3	TRBV7-2	.	TGTGCCAGCAGCCGCGAAGTTGTCTCTGGAAACACCATATATTTT	CASSREVVSGNTIYF
.	TRBJ2-5	TRBV6-1	.	TGTGCCAGCAGTGACGCGAAACCGGGGAGAGAGACCCAGTACTTC	CASSDAKPGRETQYF
.	TRBJ1-1	TRBV29-1	.	TGCAGCGTTGAAGCAGCGAACACTGAAGCTTTCTTT	CSVEAANTEAFF
TRBD2	TRBJ2-5	TRBV10-3	.	TGTGCCATCAGTGGGACTAGCGGGAGTCTGTCCCAAGAGACCCAGTACTTC	CAISGTSGSLSQETQYF
.	TRBJ1-1	TRBV19	.	TGTGCCAGTAGTGCCTCGAATCCTGAAGCTTTCTTT	CASSASNPEAFF
.	TRBJ2-7	TRBV30	.	TGTGCCTGGAAGCGGACCTACGAGCAGTACTTC	CAWKRTYEQYF
.	TRBJ2-7	TRBV27	.	TGTGCCAGCAGTTCAGGAAACCCCTACGAGCAGTACTTC	CASSSGNPYEQYF
.	TRBJ2-6	TRBV19	.	TGTGCCAGTAGTTATCCTGAGACACAAAGTCGGGCCAACGTCCTGACTTTC	CASSYPETQSRANVLTF
TRBD1	TRBJ2-7	TRBV5-1	.	TGCGCCAGCAGCTCGGGACAGGGAATCGAGCAGTACTTC	CASSSGQGIEQYF
TRBD2	TRBJ2-1	TRBV2	.	TGTGCCAGCAGTGAAGGAGGGCTAGCGGGAGGTGAGCAGTTCTTC	CASSEGGLAGGEQFF
TRBD1	TRBJ2-5	TRBV9	.	TGTGCCAGCACGAGGAGACAGGGTGGTGAGACCCAGTACTTC	CASTRRQGGETQYF
TRBD1	TRBJ1-5	TRBV19	.	TGTGCCAGCCGACCGGGACAGGGGGCGCGAGGCAATCAGCCCCAGCATTTT	CASRPGQGARGNQPQHF
.	TRBJ2-7	TRBV28	.	TGTGCCAGCAGTTTAGCAGGTGCGAGCTCCTACGAGCAGTACTTC	CASSLAGASSYEQYF
TRBD1	TRBJ1-5	TRBV7-8	.	TGTGCCAGCAGCTCAGCGGACAGGGTGAATCAGCCCCAGCATTTT	CASSSADRVNQPQHF
.	TRBJ2-2	TRBV19	.	TGTGCCAGTAGTAAGGGGCGGAACACCGGGGAGCTGTTTTTT	CASSKGRNTGELFF
TRBD2	TRBJ2-7	TRBV7-2	.	TGTGCCAGCAGCTCGGGACTAACTACCTACGAGCAGTACTTC	CASSSGLTTYEQYF
.	TRBJ2-7	TRBV4-3	once	TGCGCCAGCAGCCAAGAGGTATTCTACGAGCAGTACTTC	CASSQEVFYEQYF
.	TRBJ1-5	TRBV2	few	TGTGCCAGCGGAGGTGCGGCCAGCAATCAGCCCCAGCATTTT	CASGGAASNQPQHF
.	TRBJ2-7	TRBV11-2	.	TGTGCCAGCAGCTTCCGGGCCCTGAGAACCGGCTACTACGAGCAGTACTTC	CASSFRALRTGYYEQYF
TRBD2	TRBJ2-7	TRBV4-2	.	TGTGCCAGCAGCCATGAGCGGGAGTTGCCCTACGAGCAGTACTTC	CASSHERELPYEQYF
.	TRBJ1-5	TRBV30	.	TGTGCCTGGAGTGTAGCGGTGGGTCAGCCCCAGCATTTT	CAWSVAVGQPQHF
.	TRBJ2-2	TRBV6-6	.	TGTGCCAGCAGTTACTCCTCTCCTACGAATACCGGGGAGCTGTTTTTT	CASSYSSPTNTGELFF
TRBD1	TRBJ2-7	TRBV2	.	TGTGCCAGCAGTTATACCGGGACAGGGGTCGACGAGCAGTACTTC	CASSYTGTGVDEQYF
.	TRBJ2-5	TRBV5-1	.	TGCGCCAGCAGCTTGGTCGTTAAAGAGACCCAGTACTTC	CASSLVVKETQYF
.	TRBJ1-2	TRBV6-5	few	TGTGCCAGCAGTTACGGAGGGGGGCAGGGCGGTGGCTACACCTTC	CASSYGGGQGGGYTF
TRBD1	TRBJ1-6	TRBV10-3	.	TGTGCCATCAGTGACGGGACAGGTTGGTCACCCCTCCACTTT	CAISDGTGWSPLHF
.	TRBJ1-4	TRBV27	.	TGTGCCAGCAGTTCACCCGGGGAGGCTAATGAAAAACTGTTTTTT	CASSSPGEANEKLFF
.	TRBJ1-4	TRBV2	.	TGTGCCAGCAGTGAGGAACGGCTTAATGAAAAACTGTTTTTT	CASSEERLNEKLFF
TRBD1	TRBJ1-5	TRBV27	.	TGTGCCAGCAGCCCCGGGACAGGGGAAAGATATAGCAATCAGCCCCAGCATTTT	CASSPGTGERYSNQPQHF
TRBD2	TRBJ2-2	TRBV6-6	.	TGTGCCAGCAGTGACTCCGGGACTAGCGGGACCGGGGAGCTGTTTTTT	CASSDSGTSGTGELFF
TRBD1	TRBJ1-3	TRBV28	.	TGTGCCAGCAGTCTGAGACAGGGGGCTACCGGAAACACCATATATTTT	CASSLRQGATGNTIYF
.	TRBJ2-2	TRBV7-2	.	TGTGCCAGCAGCTTAGAAGGCCTCCCCACCGGGGAGCTGTTTTTT	CASSLEGLPTGELFF
.	TRBJ1-2	TRBV25-1	.	TGTGCCAGCAGTGAATATGTCGGGGGCGCGGGCTACACCTTC	CASSEYVGGAGYTF
TRBD2	TRBJ2-3	TRBV7-6	.	TGTGCCAGCAGCTTCGGGGCTAGCGGGACCTCTAGCACAGATACGCAGTATTTT	CASSFGASGTSSTDTQYF
TRBD2	TRBJ2-3	TRBV28	.	TGTGCCAGCACCTGGTCGGGACTAGCGGGAGAGGGCACAGATACGCAGTATTTT	CASTWSGLAGEGTDTQYF
TRBD1	TRBJ2-2	TRBV19	.	TGTGCCAGTAGTATAGATCTCAGGGACAGGGAAACCGGGGAGCTGTTTTTT	CASSIDLRDRETGELFF
TRBD1	TRBJ2-2	TRBV7-2	.	TGTGCCAGCACCCAGGGGGCAGTCACCGGGGAGCTGTTTTTT	CASTQGAVTGELFF
.	TRBJ1-5	TRBV2	.	TGTGCCAGCAGTGACAGGGTGAGGGATCAGCCCCAGCATTTT	CASSDRVRDQPQHF
.	TRBJ2-1	TRBV6-4	.	TGTGCCAGCAGTGACGGGAGTGGGGCTTACAATGAGCAGTTCTTC	CASSDGSGAYNEQFF
TRBD1	TRBJ2-7	TRBV11-2	.	TGTGCCAGCAGCTTAGTTAACCGGGACAGGGGAAGGAGCTACGAGCAGTACTTC	CASSLVNRDRGRSYEQYF
TRBD1	TRBJ1-2	TRBV4-1	few	TGCGCCAGCAGCCGACAGGGATCGGAATATGGCTACACCTTC	CASSRQGSEYGYTF
.	TRBJ2-5	TRBV11-2	.	TGTGCCAGCAGCCCATCGACATGGGAGACCCAGTACTTC	CASSPSTWETQYF
.	TRBJ2-7	TRBV15	.	TGTGCCACCACCTATTGGGCGGACGGCACCTACGAGCAGTACTTC	CATTYWADGTYEQYF
.	TRBJ2-3	TRBV7-9	once	TGTGCCAGCAGCTCTAGGGGCCCAGATACGCAGTATTTT	CASSSRGPDTQYF
TRBD1	TRBJ2-3	TRBV6-1	.	TGTGCCAGCAGTGACACAGGGGGCTCCACAGATACGCAGTATTTT	CASSDTGGSTDTQYF
.	TRBJ2-2	TRBV7-9	few	TGTGCCAGCAGCTCCAGTACCGGGGAGCTGTTTTTT	CASSSSTGELFF
.	TRBJ1-4	TRBV10-3	.	TGTGCCAGTACAAGGGCAACTAATGAAAAACTGTTTTTT	CASTRATNEKLFF